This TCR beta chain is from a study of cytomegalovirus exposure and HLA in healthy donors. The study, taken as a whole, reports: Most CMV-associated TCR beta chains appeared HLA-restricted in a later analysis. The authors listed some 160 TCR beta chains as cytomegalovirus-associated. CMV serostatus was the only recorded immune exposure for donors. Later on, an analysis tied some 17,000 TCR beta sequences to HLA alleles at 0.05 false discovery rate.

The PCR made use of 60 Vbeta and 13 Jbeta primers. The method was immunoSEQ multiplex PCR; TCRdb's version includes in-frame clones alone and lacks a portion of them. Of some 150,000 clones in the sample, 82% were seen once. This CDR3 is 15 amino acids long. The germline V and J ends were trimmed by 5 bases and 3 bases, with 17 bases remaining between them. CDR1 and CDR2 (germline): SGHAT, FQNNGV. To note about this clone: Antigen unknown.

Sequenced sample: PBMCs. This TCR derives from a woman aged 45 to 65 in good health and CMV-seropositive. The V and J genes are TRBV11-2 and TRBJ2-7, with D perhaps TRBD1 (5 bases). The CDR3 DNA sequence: TGTGCCAGCAGCCCCTTAATTTGGCAGGGCTACGAGCAGTACTTC. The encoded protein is CASSPLIWQGYEQYF.